The 24 T cell receptor beta chains given below trace back to one sample, sequenced in a study of cytomegalovirus exposure and HLA in healthy donors. Primers: 60 Vbeta forward and 13 Jbeta reverse. Sequencing was performed with immunoSEQ multiplex PCR; in TCRdb, only in-frame clones are kept and a portion is missing. The data show 160,000 or so clones, 75% to 90% seen once. Sequenced: PBMCs. The receptors originated from a woman younger than 30 in good health and CMV-seronegative.

The J gene is TRBJ2-3, the V gene TRBV19, with D maybe TRBD1 (5 bases). V was clipped by 5 bases and J by 4 bases, with 16 bases between them. The CDR3 extends over 15 amino acids. CDR1 LNHDA and CDR2 SQIVND come from the germline V gene (reference sequence). This chain's CDR3 is CASSRARASPDTQYF. The CDR3 DNA reads as TGTGCCAGTAGTCGGGCCAGGGCGAGCCCAGATACGCAGTATTTT.

The chain uses TRBV28 and TRBJ1-2, with a tentative D call TRBD1 (5 bases). CDR3 length: 14 residues. The V end lost 3 bases, the J end lost 4 bases, and 12 bases lay between the germline ends. Germline CDR1 and CDR2: MDHEN and SYDVKM. CDR3 loop: CASSLRTKIYGYTF. The CDR3 DNA is TGTGCCAGCAGTTTGCGGACAAAGATCTATGGCTACACCTTC.

This sequence joins TRBV7-9 and TRBJ1-2; 12 nucleotides line up with TRBD1. Unmatched junction bases numbered 5, after V lost 8 bases and J lost 4 bases. The CDR3 consists of 14 residues. Germline CDR1 reads SEHNR; CDR2 reads FQNEAQ (reference sequence). CDR3 sequence: CASGGTGGFYGYTF. CDR3 coding DNA: TGTGCCAGCGGCGGGACAGGGGGCTTCTATGGCTACACCTTC.

The chain recombines TRBV12-5 with TRBJ2-6; possible D gene TRBD1, 6 bases. Germline CDR1 LGHNT, CDR2 FRNRAP. This CDR3 has 22 residues. Trimming pared 0 bases from V and 4 bases from J, leaving 28 bases between. CDR3 nucleotide sequence: TGTGCTAGTGGTTTGGTTCTTAGGGCAGGGTTCAAGGGGGACCGAGGGGCCAACGTCCTGACTTTC. Amino acid sequence: CASGLVLRAGFKGDRGANVLTF.

The chain carries TRBV4-2 and TRBJ1-2; 7 bases align to TRBD1. CDR1 and CDR2 (germline): LGHNA, YNFKEQ. After removal of 0 bases from V and 2 bases from J, the junction contained 3 bases not matched to a gene. The CDR3 totals 15 residues. The CDR3 sequence is CASSQDLRGNYGYTF. Here the CDR3 DNA reads TGTGCCAGCAGCCAAGATCTCAGGGGGAACTATGGCTACACCTTC.

In this sample, this clone turned up a few times. This sequence joins TRBV7-3 and TRBJ2-3; D is possibly TRBD1 (5 bases). Trimming stripped 6 bases from V and 4 bases from J, with 11 bases between. Germline V gene sequence: CDR1 SGHTA, CDR2 FQGTGA. CDR3 size: 13 residues. This chain's CDR3 is CASSYDRSDTQYF. For the CDR3, the DNA is TGTGCCAGCAGTTACGACAGATCAGATACGCAGTATTTT.

V is TRBV18 and J is TRBJ2-7, with a possible D match to TRBD1 (6 bases). Germline loops: CDR1 KGHSH, CDR2 LQKENI. The CDR3 length is 14 residues. The V gene lost 3 bases and the J gene lost 3 bases, with 12 bases spanning the gap. In nucleotides, the CDR3 is TGTGCCAGCTCACCTCCTGAACAGGGCTACGAGCAGTACTTC. It codes for CASSPPEQGYEQYF.

The chain is built from TRBV7-9 and TRBJ2-3; 9 nucleotides agree with TRBD2. Germline-derived CDR1 and CDR2 are SEHNR and FQNEAQ (reference sequence). Trimming took 3 bases from V and 3 from J; bases not matched to a gene: 7. CDR3 size: 16 residues. Here the CDR3 DNA reads TGTGCCAGCAGCTTTGTCGGGACTAGCTTTACAGATACGCAGTATTTT. This translates into CASSFVGTSFTDTQYF.

This clone appeared once. The chain couples TRBV9 to TRBJ2-3, with 10 bases that match TRBD2. The germline V gene has CDR1 SGDLS and CDR2 YYNGEE. This CDR3 has 16 residues. The junction had 8 bases not matched to a gene; V was cut back by 4 bases and J by 3 bases. This CDR3 reads CASSPRTSGLTDTQYF. The CDR3 nucleotides read TGTGCCAGCAGCCCAAGGACTAGCGGATTAACAGATACGCAGTATTTT.

The chain employs TRBV9 and TRBJ1-1; D perhaps matches TRBD1 (6 bases). The V and J ends lost 0 bases and 3 bases respectively, with 12 bases between them. This CDR3 spans 15 amino acids. The V gene's germline CDR1 is SGDLS and CDR2 YYNGEE. Here the CDR3 reads CASSVVGQTDTEAFF. In DNA, the CDR3 is TGTGCCAGCAGCGTAGTGGGACAAACGGACACTGAAGCTTTCTTT.

The chain uses TRBV28 and TRBJ1-5; TRBD1 matches 7 bases. This CDR3 region has 15 residues. Looked up from germline, CDR1 is MDHEN and CDR2 is SYDVKM. Trimming at V came to 6 bases and at J to 4 bases, leaving 9 bases not matched to a gene. The CDR3 loop reads CASSATGARNQPQHF. CDR3 bases: TGTGCCAGCAGCGCTACAGGGGCCAGAAATCAGCCCCAGCATTTT.

The V gene is TRBV7-6, the J gene TRBJ2-7, with TRBD1 as a possible D gene (6 bases). Germline V gives CDR1 SGHVS, CDR2 FNYEAQ. Trimming removed 5 bases at V and 6 bases at J, with 20 bases between. The CDR3 length is 15 residues. The CDR3 is CASSPRTEPVAEQYF. DNA of the CDR3: TGTGCCAGCAGCCCCAGGACAGAACCCGTTGCCGAGCAGTACTTC.

V is TRBV6-5 and J is TRBJ2-7, with 9 positions matching TRBD2. Trimming removed 7 bases from V and 0 bases from J; junction bases left unmatched: 7. This CDR3 spans 15 amino acids. Per germline, CDR1 MNHEY and CDR2 SVGAGI. This chain's CDR3 is CASITQRGASYEQYF. Here the CDR3 DNA reads TGTGCCAGCATTACCCAGCGGGGGGCCTCCTACGAGCAGTACTTC.

The chain recombines TRBV29-1 with TRBJ2-1; no firm D call. The CDR3 contains 14 residues. V was cut by 2 bases and J by 6 bases, with 14 bases left in between. Germline loops: CDR1 SQVTM, CDR2 ANQGSEA. The CDR3 DNA follows: TGCAGCGTTGAATTTAGATTTAGTTCCAATGAGCAGTTCTTC. Translating it yields CSVEFRFSSNEQFF.

This clone was recorded once. The chain employs TRBV7-8 and TRBJ2-7, with TRBD1 matching 7 bases. Trimming at V came to 5 bases and at J to 1 base, leaving 2 bases not matched to a gene. Germline V CDR1 and CDR2: SGHVS, FQNEAQ. This CDR3 has 13 residues. CDR3 coding DNA: TGTGCCAGCAGCCGGGACAGATCCTACGAGCAGTACTTC. Protein product: CASSRDRSYEQYF.

The chain recombines TRBV7-9 with TRBJ2-2; 7 bases align to TRBD1. CDR3 length equals 15 residues. V lost 6 bases, J lost 2 bases, and 6 bases stayed unmatched. Germline-derived CDR1 and CDR2 are SEHNR and FQNEAQ (reference sequence). CDR3 DNA sequence: TGTGCCAGCAGTTCAGGGGACAGCAACACCGGGGAGCTGTTTTTT. It translates to CASSSGDSNTGELFF.

The V call is TRBV18, the J call TRBJ2-6; 7 nucleotides line up with TRBD1. The V gene end was trimmed by 5 bases and the J gene end by 7 bases; junction bases not matched to a gene: 11. Per germline, CDR1 KGHSH and CDR2 LQKENI. The CDR3 is made up of 16 amino acids. CDR3 nucleotide sequence: TGTGCCAGCTCAAAGATGACAGGGATTGATGCCAACGTCCTGACTTTC. This encodes CASSKMTGIDANVLTF.

Concerning this clone: The conserved closing phenylalanine or tryptophan is absent in this CDR3, likely reflecting a read error. No DNA is shown, since the ends of the CDR3 on it are uncertain; the CDR3 is the one TCRdb lists. This chain connects TRBV5-6 to TRBJ2-3; the DNA was not compared with TRBD2, the D call given in the table. CDR1 is SGHDT and CDR2 is YYEEEE in the germline V gene. The length of the CDR3 is 14 amino acids, counting both ends. The CDR3 sequence: CASSLSGGAACYEV.

In this sample, this clone turned up once. The V and J genes are TRBV11-2 and TRBJ1-1; the D gene is possibly TRBD1 (5 bases). The V gene lost 8 bases and the J gene lost 3 bases, with 16 bases spanning the gap. From germline, CDR1 is SGHAT and CDR2 FQNNGV. The CDR3 is 14 amino acids. CDR3 amino acids: CASPTGGKDTEAFF. The CDR3 coding sequence is TGTGCCAGCCCAACGGGGGGGAAGGACACTGAAGCTTTCTTT.

V usage is TRBV9 and J usage is TRBJ1-1; D gene uncertain. This CDR3 has 12 amino acids. From germline, CDR1 is SGDLS and CDR2 YYNGEE. Trimming left V 3 bases short and J 10 bases short, with 13 bases between. CDR3 sequence reads: CASSATDTIAFF. CDR3 nucleotides: TGTGCCAGCAGCGCCACCGATACAATAGCTTTCTTT. Combining the CDR3 with reference TRBV9 and TRBJ1-1 gives the whole variable domain DSGVTQTPKHLITATGQRVTLRCSPRSGDLSVYWYQQSLDQGLQFLIQYYNGEERAKGNILERFSAQQFPDLHSELNLSSLELGDSALYFCASSATDTIAFFGQGTRLTVV.

V and J are TRBV19 and TRBJ1-1; 7 nucleotides agree with TRBD1. This CDR3 comprises 13 residues. Trimming took 6 bases from V and 3 from J; bases not matched to a gene: 4. The germline V gene has CDR1 LNHDA and CDR2 SQIVND (reference sequence). The CDR3 DNA is TGTGCCAGTAGACTGAGGGGGCACACTGAAGCTTTCTTT. It translates to CASRLRGHTEAFF.

The chain employs TRBV5-1 and TRBJ2-7; D is ambiguous. The CDR3 has 14 amino acids. V dropped 7 bases and J dropped 6 bases, with 20 bases sitting between them. The germline V gene has CDR1 SGHRS and CDR2 YFSETQ. CDR3 nucleotides: TGCGCCAGCTCCCAGGCCTTGGGCTTTGGCGAGCAGTACTTC. This codes for CASSQALGFGEQYF.

The V gene is TRBV5-1, the J gene TRBJ1-5, with D possibly TRBD1 on 5 matching bases. Germline CDR1 reads SGHRS; CDR2 reads YFSETQ. The length of the CDR3 is 16 residues. Trimming stripped 0 bases from V and 2 bases from J, with 12 bases between. The CDR3: CASSLVDGRGNQPQHF. CDR3 DNA sequence: TGCGCCAGCAGCTTGGTGGATGGCAGGGGCAATCAGCCCCAGCATTTT.

The genes are TRBV5-5 and TRBJ2-7; 8 nucleotides agree with TRBD1. With V trimmed by 0 bases and J by 2 bases, 4 bases remained unmatched. There are 15 residues in the CDR3. Germline CDR1 SGHKS, CDR2 YYEKEE (reference sequence). CDR3 protein: CASSLEQGVAYEQYF. As DNA, the CDR3 is TGTGCCAGCAGCTTGGAACAGGGGGTTGCCTACGAGCAGTACTTC.